The 28 T cell receptor beta chains below all came from one sample that was sequenced in a study of CD8+ T cells in alopecia areata. Documented treatment: oral pan-JAK inhibitor, 5-10 mg twice daily. cDNA serving as the sequencing template came from extracted, reverse transcribed RNA. The method was immunoSEQ multiplex PCR; TCRdb's version includes in-frame clones alone and lacks a portion of them. The table shows around 100,000 clones, with roughly 47% occurring only once. Sequenced material: CD8+ T cells sorted from blood, taken at week 24, from a patient treated with tofacitinib. The source of these receptors is a human donor with alopecia areata.

The chain employs TRBV11-2 and TRBJ2-7, with 9 bases that match TRBD1. The junction had 6 bases not matched to a gene; V was cut back by 5 bases and J by 4 bases. The CDR3 extends over 14 amino acids. CDR1 is SGHAT, CDR2 FQNNGV, per germline. Here the CDR3 reads CASSLGTGPYEQYF. DNA for the CDR3: TGTGCCAGCAGCCTCGGGACAGGGCCGTACGAGCAGTACTTC.

Of note for this clone: The same CDR3 arises from other DNA sequences in this sample as well. This chain uses TRBV7-9 with TRBJ2-4; D is ambiguous. Trimming removed 1 base at V and 0 bases at J, with 7 bases between. Germline assignment: CDR1 SEHNR and CDR2 FQNEAQ (reference sequence). The CDR3 is made up of 15 amino acids. CDR3 amino acids: CASSLVSLAKNIQYF. CDR3 coding DNA: TGTGCCAGCAGCTTAGTGAGTTTAGCCAAAAACATTCAGTACTTC. The full variable domain, its missing parts supplied by reference TRBV7-9 and TRBJ2-4, is DTGVSQNPRHKITKRGQNVTFRCDPISEHNRLYWYRQTLGQGPEFLTYFQNEAQLEKSRLLSDRFSAERPKGSFSTLEIQRTEQGDSAMYLCASSLVSLAKNIQYFGAGTRLSVL.

This chain connects TRBV9 to TRBJ2-3; D uncertain. Trimming pared 2 bases from V and 0 bases from J, leaving 4 bases between. This CDR3 is 13 amino acids long. CDR1 is SGDLS and CDR2 is YYNGEE in the germline V gene. CDR3 sequence (DNA): TGTGCCAGCAGCGTGGGGAGCACAGATACGCAGTATTTT. Its translation: CASSVGSTDTQYF.

There are a few counts of this clone. The chain joins TRBV7-2 to TRBJ2-1; 16 bases are a match to TRBD2. From germline, CDR1 is SGHTA and CDR2 FQGNSA. J was trimmed by 3 bases and V by 0 bases; bases with no gene match: 5. The CDR3 is made up of 19 amino acids. The CDR3 reads CASSLAGTSGRAIYNEQFF. For the CDR3, the DNA is TGTGCCAGCAGCTTAGCGGGGACTAGCGGGAGGGCCATCTACAATGAGCAGTTCTTC.

The gene calls are TRBV11-2 and TRBJ2-1; D not resolved. V shed 3 bases and J shed 4 bases, with 13 bases lying between them. Per the germline V gene, CDR1 is SGHAT and CDR2 is FQNNGV. The CDR3 runs 15 residues. The CDR3 DNA is TGTGCCAGCAGCTTGAACAACCCACCTTACAATGAGCAGTTCTTC. Translated, it gives CASSLNNPPYNEQFF.

The chain recombines TRBV6-6 with TRBJ2-1; D might be TRBD2 (5 bases). V shed 6 bases and J shed 0 bases, with 12 bases lying between them. The CDR3 is 15 amino acids. CDR1 MNHNY and CDR2 SVGAGI come from the germline V gene (reference sequence). The CDR3 DNA reads TGTGCCAGCAGCATGAGTGGGAGCTCCTACAATGAGCAGTTCTTC. Its translation is CASSMSGSSYNEQFF.

The chain employs TRBV13 and TRBJ1-1; 8 bases fit TRBD1. Germline values: CDR1 PRHDT, CDR2 FYEKMQ (reference sequence). CDR3 length: 13 residues. The CDR3 here is CDIRDRLNTEAFF. The CDR3 nucleotides read TGTGATATCCGGGACAGGCTGAACACTGAAGCTTTCTTT.

This sequence joins TRBV6-5 and TRBJ2-1; 12 nucleotides agree with TRBD2. V was pared by 6 bases and J by 7 bases, with 7 bases of the junction left unmatched. The V gene's germline CDR1 is MNHEY and CDR2 SVGAGI. CDR3 size: 15 residues. The CDR3 bases are TGTGCCAGCAGCCTGACTAGCGGGAGAAAAAATGAGCAGTTCTTC. The encoded protein is CASSLTSGRKNEQFF.

This chain joins TRBV5-1 and TRBJ2-7, with TRBD2 as a possible D gene (5 bases). Germline loops: CDR1 SGHRS, CDR2 YFSETQ. The CDR3 contains 11 residues. The V and J ends lost 4 bases and 3 bases respectively, with 5 bases between them. The CDR3 sequence is CASSGSYEQYF. The CDR3 coding sequence is TGCGCCAGCAGCGGGAGCTACGAGCAGTACTTC.

This clone was seen a few times. This chain links TRBV29-1 with TRBJ2-7; no firm D call. Germline V gene lookup returns CDR1 SQVTM and CDR2 ANQGSEA. The CDR3 is 12 residues long. Trimming stripped 6 bases from V and 4 bases from J, with 13 bases between. CDR3 bases: TGCAGCGTCGCCAAGACACATTACGAGCAGTACTTC. It specifies CSVAKTHYEQYF.

The chain uses TRBV14 and TRBJ2-2; D is possibly TRBD1 (5 bases). The germline V gene has CDR1 SGHDN and CDR2 FVKESK. The V end was cut by 4 bases, the J end by 3 bases, with 9 bases between. CDR3 size: 14 residues. In nucleotides, the CDR3 is TGTGCCAGCAGCCTTACAGGCTACACCGGGGAGCTGTTTTTT. It specifies CASSLTGYTGELFF. Drawing the rest from reference TRBV14 and TRBJ2-2, the complete variable domain is EAGVTQFPSHSVIEKGQTVTLRCDPISGHDNLYWYRRVMGKEIKFLLHFVKESKQDESGMPNNRFLAERTGGTYSTLKVQPAELEDSGVYFCASSLTGYTGELFFGEGSRLTVL.

The rearrangement joins TRBV19 to TRBJ2-3; 12 bases map to TRBD2. V lost 3 bases and J lost 9; bases outside the gene matches: 10. CDR1 and CDR2 (germline): LNHDA, SQIVND (reference sequence). The CDR3 has 16 residues. The CDR3 reads CASSMSLWTSGTTQYF. CDR3 nucleotides: TGTGCCAGTAGTATGTCGTTGTGGACTAGCGGGACGACGCAGTATTTT.

The rearrangement links TRBV4-1 to TRBJ1-3, with D perhaps TRBD1 (6 bases). The CDR3 spans 15 residues. The germline CDR1 and CDR2 sequences are MGHRA and YSYEKL. The ends were cut back, 4 bases at V and 1 base at J, with 11 bases in the middle. CDR3 sequence: CASSPGGGSGNTIYF. The CDR3 DNA reads TGCGCCAGCAGCCCTGGAGGGGGGTCTGGAAACACCATATATTTT.

J is TRBJ1-5 and V is TRBV14; the D gene is possibly TRBD1 (5 bases). Between the trimmed V and J ends, which lost 2 bases and 8 bases, there was a span of 10 bases. Germline CDR1 and CDR2: SGHDN and FVKESK. The CDR3 runs to 13 residues. The CDR3 DNA is TGTGCCAGCAGCCAATACCCGGGGGAGCCCCAGCATTTT. Protein product: CASSQYPGEPQHF.

The J gene is TRBJ2-3, the V gene TRBV7-9; perhaps TRBD2 as D (5 bases). V dropped 0 bases and J dropped 5 bases, with 9 bases sitting between them. The germline V gene encodes CDR1 SEHNR and CDR2 FQNEAQ (reference sequence). The CDR3 loop spans 14 amino acids. This CDR3 is CASSLAGEEDTQYF. In nucleotides, the CDR3 is TGTGCCAGCAGCTTAGCGGGAGAGGAAGATACGCAGTATTTT.

The chain employs TRBV29-1 and TRBJ1-1; weak D call: TRBD1 (6 bases). Germline V gene lookup returns CDR1 SQVTM and CDR2 ANQGSEA. The CDR3 is 14 amino acids. V was pared by 7 bases and J by 0 bases, with 15 bases between. The CDR3 region has the DNA TGCAGCGCCCCGACAGGAGGGATGAACACTGAAGCTTTCTTT. Its protein is CSAPTGGMNTEAFF.

In its sample, this clone was seen a few times. V is TRBV9 and J is TRBJ2-7; 7 nucleotides align to TRBD1. The CDR3 runs 14 residues. The junction had 4 bases not matched to a gene; V was cut back by 4 bases and J by 0 bases. Germline V gene data show CDR1 as SGDLS and CDR2 as YYNGEE. Written as DNA, the CDR3 is TGTGCCAGCAGCTCCGGGACAGCCTCCTACGAGCAGTACTTC. Translation: CASSSGTASYEQYF. Using reference TRBV9 and TRBJ2-7 for the parts outside the CDR3, the full variable domain is DSGVTQTPKHLITATGQRVTLRCSPRSGDLSVYWYQQSLDQGLQFLIQYYNGEERAKGNILERFSAQQFPDLHSELNLSSLELGDSALYFCASSSGTASYEQYFGPGTRLTVT.

The chain uses TRBV28 and TRBJ2-7, with TRBD1 identical over 12 bases. CDR3 length: 17 residues. After removal of 0 bases from V and 5 bases from J, the junction contained 8 bases not matched to a gene. Germline V gene sequence: CDR1 MDHEN, CDR2 SYDVKM. The CDR3 nucleotides are TGTGCCAGCAGTTTATGGACCCCGGGACAGGGGGCTGACGAGCAGTACTTC. Its translation: CASSLWTPGQGADEQYF.

The V call is TRBV27, the J call TRBJ2-1, with D unresolved. The CDR3 consists of 12 residues. Trimming cost V 1 base and J 10 bases, with 8 bases left between them. Per the germline V gene, CDR1 is MNHEY and CDR2 is SMNVEV (reference sequence). CDR3 sequence reads: CASSLLFGEQFF. The CDR3, as DNA: TGTGCCAGCAGTTTATTGTTCGGGGAGCAGTTCTTC.

This sequence joins TRBV6-1 and TRBJ1-2, with a tentative D call TRBD1 (5 bases). Trimming left V 5 bases short and J 4 bases short, with 14 bases between. Germline loops: CDR1 MNHNS, CDR2 SASEGT. The CDR3 runs 14 residues. CDR3 sequence reads: CASSLRDGFYGYTF. The CDR3 nucleotides read TGTGCCAGCAGTCTACGGGACGGATTCTATGGCTACACCTTC.

This chain connects TRBV9 to TRBJ2-1, with no clear D. Germline values: CDR1 SGDLS, CDR2 YYNGEE. Trimming pared 0 bases from V and 6 bases from J, leaving 10 bases between. This CDR3 region has 14 residues. In DNA, the CDR3 is TGTGCCAGCAGCGTAGTGTGGACCCCCAATGAGCAGTTCTTC. Protein: CASSVVWTPNEQFF.

This clone was observed a handful of times. The chain is built from TRBV14 and TRBJ2-7; TRBD2 aligns across 11 bases. Germline V gene sequence: CDR1 SGHDN, CDR2 FVKESK. The CDR3 sequence is 14 residues long. V shed 4 bases and J 4 bases; nucleotides not matched to a gene: 3. CDR3 region: CASSRGTSGYEQYF. The DNA for the CDR3 is TGTGCCAGCAGCCGCGGGACTAGCGGATACGAGCAGTACTTC.

The chain uses TRBV4-1 and TRBJ1-2; D is unclear. Germline values: CDR1 MGHRA, CDR2 YSYEKL. The length of the CDR3 is 16 residues. V dropped 1 base and J dropped 0 bases, with 12 bases sitting between them. Here the CDR3 reads CASSQVLGDTNYGYTF. The CDR3 DNA follows: TGCGCCAGCAGCCAAGTTCTCGGCGACACTAACTATGGCTACACCTTC.

The V and J genes are TRBV6-5 and TRBJ1-5; D unresolved. The CDR3 loop spans 15 amino acids. Germline CDR1 is MNHEY and CDR2 is SVGAGI. V was cut by 6 bases and J by 1 base, with 13 bases left in between. This CDR3 reads CASSQEGRSNQPQHF. CDR3 nucleotides: TGTGCCAGCAGCCAAGAGGGCAGAAGCAATCAGCCCCAGCATTTT.

The gene calls are TRBV30 and TRBJ2-2; TRBD2 might be the D (7 bases). This CDR3 comprises 15 residues. Germline CDR1 GTSNPN, CDR2 SVGIG (reference sequence). Trimming shortened V by 3 bases and J by 4 bases, and 15 bases separated the two germline ends. CDR3 in DNA: TGTGCCTGGAGACCCCAGGGGAGGGTCACCGGGGAGCTGTTTTTT. Amino acids: CAWRPQGRVTGELFF.

This clone occurred a few times. The chain uses TRBV4-2 and TRBJ1-2; 7 nucleotides line up with TRBD1. The CDR3 runs 13 residues. V trimming: 2 bases; J trimming: 6 bases; junction bases outside the gene matches: 3. The germline CDR1 and CDR2 sequences are LGHNA and YNFKEQ. The DNA for the CDR3 is TGTGCCAGCAGCCAAATTACAGGGGATGGCTACACCTTC. As protein: CASSQITGDGYTF.

The chain links TRBV6-5 to TRBJ1-1, with a possible D match to TRBD1 (5 bases). The CDR3 runs 14 residues. CDR1 and CDR2 from the germline V gene are MNHEY and SVGAGI. The V end was cut by 6 bases, the J end by 4 bases, with 15 bases between. The CDR3 DNA reads as TGTGCCAGCAGCCTCAGTGGGACCACCACTGAAGCTTTCTTT. Amino acid sequence: CASSLSGTTTEAFF.

The chain recombines TRBV6-4 with TRBJ2-4; 8 bases align to TRBD2. J gave up 2 bases and V 4 bases, and 10 bases lay outside the gene matches. The CDR3 has 17 amino acids. Germline CDR1 reads MRHNA; CDR2 reads SNTAGT. Here the CDR3 DNA reads TGTGCCAGCAGTGCCCGTTTTGAGCGGGGGCCCAAAAACATTCAGTACTTC. Protein product: CASSARFERGPKNIQYF.